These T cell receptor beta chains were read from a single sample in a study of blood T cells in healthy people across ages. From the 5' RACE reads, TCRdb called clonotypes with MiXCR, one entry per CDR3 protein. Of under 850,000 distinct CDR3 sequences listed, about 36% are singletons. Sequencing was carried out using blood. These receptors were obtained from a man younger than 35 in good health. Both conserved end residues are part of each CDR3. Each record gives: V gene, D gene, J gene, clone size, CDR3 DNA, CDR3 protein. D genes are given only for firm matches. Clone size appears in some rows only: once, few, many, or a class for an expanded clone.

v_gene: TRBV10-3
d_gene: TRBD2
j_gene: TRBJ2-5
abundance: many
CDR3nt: TGTGCCATCAGTGAACTAGCGGGGGATCGAGAGACCCAGTACTTC
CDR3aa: CAISELAGDRETQYF

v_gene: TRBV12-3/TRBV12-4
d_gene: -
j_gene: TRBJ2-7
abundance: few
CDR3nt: TGTGCCAGCAGTTTAGAACGCAGGGATTTCGACGAGCAGTACTTC
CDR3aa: CASSLERRDFDEQYF

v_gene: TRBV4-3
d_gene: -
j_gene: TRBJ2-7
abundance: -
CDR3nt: TGCGCCGCGGTCAGGGGTAGCGACGAGCAGTACTTC
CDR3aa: CAAVRGSDEQYF

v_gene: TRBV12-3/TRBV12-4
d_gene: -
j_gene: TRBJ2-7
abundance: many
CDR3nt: TGTGCCACCGGGTGGTCGGCTTACGAGCAGTACTTC
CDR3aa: CATGWSAYEQYF

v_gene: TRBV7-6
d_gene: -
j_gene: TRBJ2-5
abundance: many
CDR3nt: TGTGCCAGCAGCTTAGAGTCGGAGACCCAGTACTTC
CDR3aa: CASSLESETQYF

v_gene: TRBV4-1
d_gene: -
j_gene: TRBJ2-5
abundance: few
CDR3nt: TGCGCCAGCAGCCAAGGACCGGGTTACCAAGAGACCCAGTACTTC
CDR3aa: CASSQGPGYQETQYF

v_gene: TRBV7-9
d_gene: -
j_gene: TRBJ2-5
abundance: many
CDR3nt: TGTGCCAGCAGCTTAGAGTCAGCAACGGGAGAGCAGTACTTC
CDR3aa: CASSLESATGEQYF

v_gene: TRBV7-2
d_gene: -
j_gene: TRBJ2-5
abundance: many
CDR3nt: TGTGCCAGCAGCCGTTCAAGGGAGACCCAGTACTTC
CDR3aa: CASSRSRETQYF

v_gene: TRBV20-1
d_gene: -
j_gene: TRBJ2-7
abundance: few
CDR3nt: TGCAGTGCTAGAGATCCATCAAACTACGAGCAGTACTTC
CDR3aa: CSARDPSNYEQYF

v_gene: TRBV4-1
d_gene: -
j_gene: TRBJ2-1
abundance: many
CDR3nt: TGCGCCAGCAGCCAAGATGCAGGGGGCGGGAGGTATGAGCAGTTCTTC
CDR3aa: CASSQDAGGGRYEQFF

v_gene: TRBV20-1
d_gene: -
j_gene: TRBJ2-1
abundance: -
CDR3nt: TGCAGTGCTAGAGTTCGGGGGGCTCGGAACAATGAGCAGTTCTTC
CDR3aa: CSARVRGARNNEQFF

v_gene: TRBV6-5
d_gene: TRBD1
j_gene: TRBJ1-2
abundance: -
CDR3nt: TGTGCCAGCCTCTTTTACAGGGGAGGTAACTATGGCTACACCTTC
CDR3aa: CASLFYRGGNYGYTF

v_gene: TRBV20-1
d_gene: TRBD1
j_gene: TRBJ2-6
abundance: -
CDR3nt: TGCAGTGCTAGTCTGAGGACAGGGATCTCCGGGGCCAACGTCCTGACTTTC
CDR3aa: CSASLRTGISGANVLTF

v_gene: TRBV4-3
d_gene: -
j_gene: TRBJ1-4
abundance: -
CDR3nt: TGCGCCAGCAGCCAGGGCCTGGGCCCTAGGGCTGAAAAACTGTTTTTT
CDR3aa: CASSQGLGPRAEKLFF

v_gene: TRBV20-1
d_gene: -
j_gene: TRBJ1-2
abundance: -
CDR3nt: TGCAGTGCTAGAGACGCCCCCACGGACTATGGCTACACCTTC
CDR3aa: CSARDAPTDYGYTF

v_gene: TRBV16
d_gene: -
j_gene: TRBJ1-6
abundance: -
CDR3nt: TGTGCCAGCAGCCACGGGAGCTCCTATAATTCACCCCTCCACTTT
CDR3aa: CASSHGSSYNSPLHF

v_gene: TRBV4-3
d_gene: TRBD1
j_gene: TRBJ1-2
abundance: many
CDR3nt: TGCGCCAGCAGCCACGCTACCGGAGTCCGGGACAGGGTTAACTATGGCTACACCTTC
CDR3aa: CASSHATGVRDRVNYGYTF

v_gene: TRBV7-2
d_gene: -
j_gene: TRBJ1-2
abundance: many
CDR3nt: TGTGCCAGCAGCTTAGAGGCAGCCCCTAACTATGGCTACACCTTC
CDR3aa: CASSLEAAPNYGYTF

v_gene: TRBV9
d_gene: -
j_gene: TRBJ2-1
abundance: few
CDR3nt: TGTGCCAGCAGCGTAAACCTTTACAATGAGCAGTTCTTC
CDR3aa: CASSVNLYNEQFF

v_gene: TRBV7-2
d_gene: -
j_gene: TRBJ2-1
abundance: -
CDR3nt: TGTGCCAGCAGCTTAGCCTACAGTGGGAATGAGCAGTTCTTC
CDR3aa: CASSLAYSGNEQFF

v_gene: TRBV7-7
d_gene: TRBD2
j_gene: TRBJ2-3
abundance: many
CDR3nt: TGTGCTAGCAGTCCCGGGACTAGAAGCGATACGCAGTATTTT
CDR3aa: CASSPGTRSDTQYF

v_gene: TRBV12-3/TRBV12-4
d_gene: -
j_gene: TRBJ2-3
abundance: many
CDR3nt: TGTGCCAGCAGTTTAAGGGCGGGGCCCACAGATACGCAGTATTTT
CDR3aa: CASSLRAGPTDTQYF

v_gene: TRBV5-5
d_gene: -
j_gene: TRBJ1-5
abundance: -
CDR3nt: TGTGCCAGCAGCTTGAACTTTGGCACCAATCAGCCCCAGCATTTT
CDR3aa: CASSLNFGTNQPQHF

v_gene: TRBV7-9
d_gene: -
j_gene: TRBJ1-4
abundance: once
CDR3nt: TGTGCCAGCAGCTTAGCGGGAGGAGGCGGTAATGAAAAACTGTTTTTT
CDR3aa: CASSLAGGGGNEKLFF

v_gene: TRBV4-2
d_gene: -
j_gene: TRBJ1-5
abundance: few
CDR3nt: TGTGCCAGCAGCCCGGGGGACACCGGAATCCAGCATTTT
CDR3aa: CASSPGDTGIQHF

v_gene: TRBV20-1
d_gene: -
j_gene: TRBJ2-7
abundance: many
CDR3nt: TGCAGTGCTAGAGATCTCGGGGGGCGTTCAGCCGAGCAGTACTTC
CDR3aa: CSARDLGGRSAEQYF

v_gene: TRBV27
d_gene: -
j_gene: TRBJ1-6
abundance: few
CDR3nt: TGTGCCAGCAGTTTAACCCCGGGTACGGGGAATTCACCCCTCCACTTT
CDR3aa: CASSLTPGTGNSPLHF

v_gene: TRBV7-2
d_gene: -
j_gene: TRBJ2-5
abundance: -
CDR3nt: TGTGCCAGCAGCTTAGAACGGGGGTGGGGAGAGACCCAGTACTTC
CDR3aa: CASSLERGWGETQYF

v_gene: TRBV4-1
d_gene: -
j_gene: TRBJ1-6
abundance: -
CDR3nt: TGCGCCAGCAGCCGAGAAGAAACCTCGGGTTCACCCCTCCACTTT
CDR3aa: CASSREETSGSPLHF

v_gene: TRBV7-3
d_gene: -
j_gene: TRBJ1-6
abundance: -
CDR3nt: TGTGCCAGCAGCTTAGGGGGAAATTCACCCCCCCACTTT
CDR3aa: CASSLGGNSPPHF

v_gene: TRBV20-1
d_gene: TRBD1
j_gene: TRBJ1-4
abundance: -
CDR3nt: TGCAGTGCCAAGGACAGGGTGGGGGGGGAAAAACTGTTTTTT
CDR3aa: CSAKDRVGGEKLFF

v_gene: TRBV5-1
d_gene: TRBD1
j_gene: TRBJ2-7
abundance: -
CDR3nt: TGCGCCAGCAGCTTCACCCAACATTGGACAGGGGGGTTTTACGAGCAGTACTTC
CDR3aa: CASSFTQHWTGGFYEQYF

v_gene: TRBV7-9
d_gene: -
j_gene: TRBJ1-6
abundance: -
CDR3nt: TGTGCCAGCAGCCCTCGGCGGCCCGATAATTCACCCCTCCACTTT
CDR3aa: CASSPRRPDNSPLHF

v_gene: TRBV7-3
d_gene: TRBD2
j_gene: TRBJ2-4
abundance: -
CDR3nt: TGTGCCAGCAGCTCGCGGGGGACCAAAAACATTCAGTACTTC
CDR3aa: CASSSRGTKNIQYF

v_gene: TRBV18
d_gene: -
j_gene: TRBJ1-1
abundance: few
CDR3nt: TGTGCCAGCTCACCTAACATAGACAGCCAGAACACTGAAGCTTTCTTT
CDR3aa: CASSPNIDSQNTEAFF

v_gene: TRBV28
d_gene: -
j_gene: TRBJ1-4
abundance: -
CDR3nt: TGTGCCAGCAGTTTCGCTAATGAAAAACTGTTTTTT
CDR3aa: CASSFANEKLFF

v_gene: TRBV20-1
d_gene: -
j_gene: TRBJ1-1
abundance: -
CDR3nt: TGCAGTGCTAGACCCCCCGGGAACACTGAAGCTTTCTTT
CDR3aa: CSARPPGNTEAFF

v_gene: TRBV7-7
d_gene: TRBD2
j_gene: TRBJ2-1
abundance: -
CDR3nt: TGTGCTAGCAGCTTAACACGGGAGGCCAATGTGCAGTTCTTC
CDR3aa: CASSLTREANVQFF

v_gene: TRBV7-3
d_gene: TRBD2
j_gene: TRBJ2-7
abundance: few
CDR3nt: TGTGCCAGCAGCTTAAGCGCGGGGGGGCACAATGAGCAGTACTTC
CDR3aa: CASSLSAGGHNEQYF

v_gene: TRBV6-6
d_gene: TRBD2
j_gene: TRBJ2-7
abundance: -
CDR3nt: TGTGCCAGCAGTTCGGGGCGGGGGGCTCTGGACAATGAGCAGTACTTC
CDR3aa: CASSSGRGALDNEQYF

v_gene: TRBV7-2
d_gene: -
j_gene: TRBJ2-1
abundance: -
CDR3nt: TGTGCCAGCAGCCTAACAGCGGAGAGCTCCTACAATGAGCAGTTCTTC
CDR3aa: CASSLTAESSYNEQFF

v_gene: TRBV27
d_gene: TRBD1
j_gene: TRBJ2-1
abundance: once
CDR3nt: TGTGTCAGCAGTCCCGACAGGGGCGAATACAATGAGCAGTTCTTC
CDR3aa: CVSSPDRGEYNEQFF

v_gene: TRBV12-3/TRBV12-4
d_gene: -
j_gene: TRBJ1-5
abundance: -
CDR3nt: TGTGCCAGCAGTAAGGGGGAAGGTCAGCCCCAGCATTTT
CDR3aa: CASSKGEGQPQHF

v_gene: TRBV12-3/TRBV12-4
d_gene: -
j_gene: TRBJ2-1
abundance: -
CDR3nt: TGTGCCAGCAGTTTTTCTGGACAGAAATACGAGCAGTTCTTC
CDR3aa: CASSFSGQKYEQFF

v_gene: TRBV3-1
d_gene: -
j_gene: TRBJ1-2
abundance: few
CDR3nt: TGTGCCAGCAGCCAAGATGGCATTAAAGTTTATGGCTACACCTTC
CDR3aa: CASSQDGIKVYGYTF

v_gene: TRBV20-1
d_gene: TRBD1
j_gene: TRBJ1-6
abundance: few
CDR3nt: TGCAGTGCTAGACCCTCGGGGACAGGGAATAATTCACCCCTCCACTTT
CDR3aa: CSARPSGTGNNSPLHF

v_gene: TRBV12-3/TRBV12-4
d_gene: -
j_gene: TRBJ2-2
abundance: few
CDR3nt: TGTGCCAGCAGTTTAACCGGGGGTGGCACCGGGGAGCTGTTTTTT
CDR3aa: CASSLTGGGTGELFF

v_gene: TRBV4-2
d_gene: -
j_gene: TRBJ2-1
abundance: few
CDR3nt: TGTGCCAGCAGCCAAGACCTGAGGACGGACGATAATGAGCAGTTCTTC
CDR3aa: CASSQDLRTDDNEQFF

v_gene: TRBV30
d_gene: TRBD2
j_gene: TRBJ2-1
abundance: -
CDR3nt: TGTGCCTGGAGTGTACAAACTAGCGGGGGTTACAATGAGCAGTTCTTC
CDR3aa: CAWSVQTSGGYNEQFF

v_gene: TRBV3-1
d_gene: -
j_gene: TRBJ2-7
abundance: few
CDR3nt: TGTGCCAGCAGCCAAGATCAGGCTACACCGGGCGTGGACGAGCAGTACTTC
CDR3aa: CASSQDQATPGVDEQYF

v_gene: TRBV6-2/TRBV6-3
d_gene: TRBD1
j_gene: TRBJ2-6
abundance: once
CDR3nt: TGTGCCAGCAGTTCCCCGGGACAGTTGGTATCTGGGGCCAACGTCCTGACTTTC
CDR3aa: CASSSPGQLVSGANVLTF

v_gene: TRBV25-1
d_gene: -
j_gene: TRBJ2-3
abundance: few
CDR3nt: TGTGCCAGCAGGAACCCTACGGCGGGGGCCCAAAGAAATACGCAGTATTTT
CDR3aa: CASRNPTAGAQRNTQYF

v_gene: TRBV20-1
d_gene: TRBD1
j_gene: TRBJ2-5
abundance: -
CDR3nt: TGCAGTGCTAGAGCCGCCGAGGACAGGGGCTACGAACAGTACTTC
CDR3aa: CSARAAEDRGYEQYF

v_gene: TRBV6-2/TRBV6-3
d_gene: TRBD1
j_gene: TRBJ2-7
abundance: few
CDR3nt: TGTGCCAGCAGTTATGACAGGGGCGAGCAGTACTTC
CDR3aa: CASSYDRGEQYF